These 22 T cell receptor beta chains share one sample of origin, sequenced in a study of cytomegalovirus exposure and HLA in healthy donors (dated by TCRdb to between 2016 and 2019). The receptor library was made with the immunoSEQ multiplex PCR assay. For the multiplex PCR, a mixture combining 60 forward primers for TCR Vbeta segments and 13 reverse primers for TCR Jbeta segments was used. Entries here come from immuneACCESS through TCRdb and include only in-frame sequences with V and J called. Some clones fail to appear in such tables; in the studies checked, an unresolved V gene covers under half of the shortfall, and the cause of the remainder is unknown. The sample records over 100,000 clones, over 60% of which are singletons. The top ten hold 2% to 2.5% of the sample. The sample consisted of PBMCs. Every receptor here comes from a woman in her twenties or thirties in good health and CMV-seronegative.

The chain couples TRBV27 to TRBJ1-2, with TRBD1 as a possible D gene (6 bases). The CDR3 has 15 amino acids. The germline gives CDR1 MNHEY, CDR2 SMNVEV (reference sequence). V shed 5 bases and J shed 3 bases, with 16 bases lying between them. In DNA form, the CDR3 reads TGTGCCAGCAGTCCTCGGGGGGGCCTTTACTATGGCTACACCTTC. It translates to CASSPRGGLYYGYTF.

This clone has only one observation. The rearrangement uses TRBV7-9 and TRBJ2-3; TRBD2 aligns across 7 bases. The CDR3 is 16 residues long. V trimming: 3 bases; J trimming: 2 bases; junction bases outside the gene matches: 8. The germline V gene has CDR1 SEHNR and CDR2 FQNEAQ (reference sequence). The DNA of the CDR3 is TGTGCCAGCAGCTTTACCGGGACTATAGACACAGATACGCAGTATTTT. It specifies CASSFTGTIDTDTQYF. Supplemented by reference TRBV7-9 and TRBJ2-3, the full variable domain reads DTGVSQNPRHKITKRGQNVTFRCDPISEHNRLYWYRQTLGQGPEFLTYFQNEAQLEKSRLLSDRFSAERPKGSFSTLEIQRTEQGDSAMYLCASSFTGTIDTDTQYFGPGTRLTVL.

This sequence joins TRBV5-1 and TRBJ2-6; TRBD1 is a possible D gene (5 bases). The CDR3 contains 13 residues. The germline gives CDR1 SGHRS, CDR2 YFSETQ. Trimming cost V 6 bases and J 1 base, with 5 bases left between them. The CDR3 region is CASTGSGANVLTF. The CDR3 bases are TGCGCCAGCACAGGGTCTGGGGCCAACGTCCTGACTTTC.

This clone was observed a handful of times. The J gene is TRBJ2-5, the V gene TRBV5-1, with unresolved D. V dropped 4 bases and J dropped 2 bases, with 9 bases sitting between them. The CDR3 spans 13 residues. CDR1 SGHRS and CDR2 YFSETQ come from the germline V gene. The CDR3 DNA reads TGCGCCAGCAGCGCCAGGTTTCAAGAGACCCAGTACTTC. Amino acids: CASSARFQETQYF. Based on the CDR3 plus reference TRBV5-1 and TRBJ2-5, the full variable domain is KAGVTQTPRYLIKTRGQQVTLSCSPISGHRSVSWYQQTPGQGLQFLFEYFSETQRNKGNFPGRFSGRQFSNSRSEMNVSTLELGDSALYLCASSARFQETQYFGPGTRLLVL.

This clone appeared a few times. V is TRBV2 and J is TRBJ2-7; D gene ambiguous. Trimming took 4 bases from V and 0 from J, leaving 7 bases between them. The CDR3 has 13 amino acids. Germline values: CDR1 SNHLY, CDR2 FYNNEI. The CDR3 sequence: CASSGAGSYEQYF. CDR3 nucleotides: TGTGCCAGCAGTGGGGCTGGCTCCTACGAGCAGTACTTC. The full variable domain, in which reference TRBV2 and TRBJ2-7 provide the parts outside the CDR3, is EPEVTQTPSHQVTQMGQEVILRCVPISNHLYFYWYRQILGQKVEFLVSFYNNEISEKSEIFDDQFSVERPDGSNFTLKIRSTKLEDSAMYFCASSGAGSYEQYFGPGTRLTVT.

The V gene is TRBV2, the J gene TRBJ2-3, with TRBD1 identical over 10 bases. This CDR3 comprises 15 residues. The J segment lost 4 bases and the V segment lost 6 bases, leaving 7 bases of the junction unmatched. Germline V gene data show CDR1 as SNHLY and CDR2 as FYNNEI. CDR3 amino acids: CASRAGTGVADTQYF. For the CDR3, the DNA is TGTGCCAGCAGGGCCGGGACAGGGGTTGCAGATACGCAGTATTTT.

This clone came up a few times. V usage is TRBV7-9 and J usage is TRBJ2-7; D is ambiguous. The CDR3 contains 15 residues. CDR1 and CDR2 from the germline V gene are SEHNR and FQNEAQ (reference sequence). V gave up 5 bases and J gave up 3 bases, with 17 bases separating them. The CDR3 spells CASSVTQTSIYEQYF. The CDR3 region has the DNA TGTGCCAGCAGCGTTACACAGACCTCCATCTACGAGCAGTACTTC.

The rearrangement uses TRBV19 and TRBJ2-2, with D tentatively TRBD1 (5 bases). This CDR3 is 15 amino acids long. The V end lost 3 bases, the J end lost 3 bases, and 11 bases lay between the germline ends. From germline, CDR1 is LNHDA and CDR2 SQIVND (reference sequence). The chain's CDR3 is CASSMLQGDTGELFF. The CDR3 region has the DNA TGTGCCAGTAGTATGCTGCAGGGTGACACCGGGGAGCTGTTTTTT.

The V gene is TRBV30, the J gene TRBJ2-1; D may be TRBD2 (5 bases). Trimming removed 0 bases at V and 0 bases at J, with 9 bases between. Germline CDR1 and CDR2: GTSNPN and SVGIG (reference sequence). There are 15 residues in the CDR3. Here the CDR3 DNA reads TGTGCCTGGAGTGTTCCGGGAAGCTCCTACAATGAGCAGTTCTTC. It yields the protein CAWSVPGSSYNEQFF.

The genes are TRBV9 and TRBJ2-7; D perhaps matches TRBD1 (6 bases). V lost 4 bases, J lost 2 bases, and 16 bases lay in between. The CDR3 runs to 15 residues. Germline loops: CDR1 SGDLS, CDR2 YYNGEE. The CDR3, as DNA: TGTGCCAGCAGCCCTCACAGGGTTCCAACCTACGAGCAGTACTTC. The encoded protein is CASSPHRVPTYEQYF. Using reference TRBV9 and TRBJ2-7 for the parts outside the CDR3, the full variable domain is DSGVTQTPKHLITATGQRVTLRCSPRSGDLSVYWYQQSLDQGLQFLIQYYNGEERAKGNILERFSAQQFPDLHSELNLSSLELGDSALYFCASSPHRVPTYEQYFGPGTRLTVT.

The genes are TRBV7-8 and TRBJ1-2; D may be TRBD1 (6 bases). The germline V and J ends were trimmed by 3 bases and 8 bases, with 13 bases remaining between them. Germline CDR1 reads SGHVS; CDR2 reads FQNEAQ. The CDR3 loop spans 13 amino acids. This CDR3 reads CASSFATGFGYTF. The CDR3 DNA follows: TGTGCCAGCAGCTTCGCTACAGGGTTCGGCTACACCTTC. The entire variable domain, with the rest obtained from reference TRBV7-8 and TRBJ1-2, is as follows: GAGVSQSPRYKVAKRGQDVALRCDPISGHVSLFWYQQALGQGPEFLTYFQNEAQLDKSGLPSDRFFAERPEGSVSTLKIQRTQQEDSAVYLCASSFATGFGYTFGSGTRLTVV.

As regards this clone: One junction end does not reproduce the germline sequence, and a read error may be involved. This CDR3 reads CASSSRGPGAGELFF. CDR3 coding DNA: TGTGCTAGCAGCTCCAGGGGGCCCGGGGCCGGGGAGCTGTTTTTT. This chain connects TRBV7-7 to TRBJ2-2; 8 nucleotides match TRBD1. This CDR3 is built from 15 residues. Germline CDR1 SSHAT, CDR2 FNYEAQ (reference sequence). Supplemented by reference TRBV7-7 and TRBJ2-2, the full variable domain reads GAGVSQSPRYKVTKRGQDVTLRCDPISSHATLYWYQQALGQGPEFLTYFNYEAQPDKSGLPSDRFSAERPEGSISTLTIQRTEQRDSAMYRCASSSRGPGAGELFFGEGSRLTVL.

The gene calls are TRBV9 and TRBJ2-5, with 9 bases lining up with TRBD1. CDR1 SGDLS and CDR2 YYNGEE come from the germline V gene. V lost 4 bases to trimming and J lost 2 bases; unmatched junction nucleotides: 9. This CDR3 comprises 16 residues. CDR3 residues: CASSYTGTGRQETQYF. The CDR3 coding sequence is TGTGCCAGCAGCTATACCGGGACAGGGAGGCAAGAGACCCAGTACTTC.

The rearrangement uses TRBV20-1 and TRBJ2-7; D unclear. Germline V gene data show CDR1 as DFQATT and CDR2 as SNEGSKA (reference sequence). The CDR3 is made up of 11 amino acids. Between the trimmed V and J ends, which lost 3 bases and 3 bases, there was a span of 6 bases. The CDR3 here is CSASSFYEQYF. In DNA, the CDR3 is TGCAGTGCTAGTTCGTTCTACGAGCAGTACTTC.

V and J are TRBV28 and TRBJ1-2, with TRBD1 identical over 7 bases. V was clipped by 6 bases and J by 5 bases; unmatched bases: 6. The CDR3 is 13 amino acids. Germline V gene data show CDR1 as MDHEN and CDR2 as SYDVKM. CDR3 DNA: TGTGCCAGCAGCGAACAGGGGCCGTATGGCTACACCTTC. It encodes CASSEQGPYGYTF.

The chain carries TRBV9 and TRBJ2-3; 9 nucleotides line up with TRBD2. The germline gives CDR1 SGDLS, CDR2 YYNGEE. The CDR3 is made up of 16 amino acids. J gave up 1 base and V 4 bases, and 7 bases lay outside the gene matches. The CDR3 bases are TGTGCCAGCAGCCCCCGAGCGGGAGGTGGCACAGATACGCAGTATTTT. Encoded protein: CASSPRAGGGTDTQYF.

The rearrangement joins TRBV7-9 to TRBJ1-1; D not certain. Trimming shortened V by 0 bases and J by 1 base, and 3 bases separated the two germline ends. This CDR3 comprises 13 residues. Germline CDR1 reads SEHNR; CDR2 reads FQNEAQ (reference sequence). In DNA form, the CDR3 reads TGTGCCAGCAGCTTAGCCCAGAACACTGAAGCTTTCTTT. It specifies CASSLAQNTEAFF.

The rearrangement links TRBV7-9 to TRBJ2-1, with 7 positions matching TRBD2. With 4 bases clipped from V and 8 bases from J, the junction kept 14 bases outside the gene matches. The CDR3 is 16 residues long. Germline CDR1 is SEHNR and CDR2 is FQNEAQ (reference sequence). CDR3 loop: CASSYPRGRASDEQFF. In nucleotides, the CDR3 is TGTGCCAGCAGCTATCCACGGGGGAGGGCCTCTGATGAGCAGTTCTTC.

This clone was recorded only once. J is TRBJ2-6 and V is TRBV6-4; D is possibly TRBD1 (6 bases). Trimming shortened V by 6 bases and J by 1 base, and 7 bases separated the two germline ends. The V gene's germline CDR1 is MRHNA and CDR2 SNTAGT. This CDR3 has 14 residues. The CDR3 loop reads CASSRGSGANVLTF. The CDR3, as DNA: TGTGCCAGCAGCAGGGGATCTGGGGCCAACGTCCTGACTTTC.

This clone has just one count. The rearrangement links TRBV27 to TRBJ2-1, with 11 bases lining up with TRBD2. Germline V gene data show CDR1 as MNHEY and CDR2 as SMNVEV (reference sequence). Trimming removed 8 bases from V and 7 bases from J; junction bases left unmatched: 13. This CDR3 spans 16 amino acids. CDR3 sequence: CASHPLAGGPTNEQFF. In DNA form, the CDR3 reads TGTGCCAGCCACCCCCTAGCGGGAGGCCCTACGAATGAGCAGTTCTTC.

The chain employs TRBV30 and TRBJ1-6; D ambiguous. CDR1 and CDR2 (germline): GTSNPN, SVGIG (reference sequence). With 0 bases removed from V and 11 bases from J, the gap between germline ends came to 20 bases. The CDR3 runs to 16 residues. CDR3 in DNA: TGTGCCTGGAGTGTGTCGGGAGGCGGGGAATTGGCACCCCTCCACTTT. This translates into CAWSVSGGGELAPLHF.

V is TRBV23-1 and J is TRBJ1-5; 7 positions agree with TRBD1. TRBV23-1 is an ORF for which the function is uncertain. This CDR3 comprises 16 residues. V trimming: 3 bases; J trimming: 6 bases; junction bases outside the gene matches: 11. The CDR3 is CASSQGVDRAGQPQHF. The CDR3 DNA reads TGCGCCAGCAGTCAGGGCGTAGACAGGGCGGGTCAGCCCCAGCATTTT.